This T cell receptor (beta chain) was obtained from a study of T cell responses to AZD1222 COVID-19 vaccine. The table came from immunoSEQ multiplex PCR; TCRdb's copy has only in-frame clones and leaves some out. The sample holds around 130,000 clones; about 89% are singletons and the top ten take 5.4%. The germline V gene has CDR1 KGHDR and CDR2 SFDVKD. Between the trimmed V and J ends, which lost 3 bases and 0 bases, there was a span of 8 bases. The CDR3 runs 15 residues. The chain combines TRBV24-1 with TRBJ1-5; D may be TRBD1 (5 bases). Sequencing used peripheral blood, obtained on day 0 of AZD1222 vaccination. The sequence was obtained from an adult in good health. CDR3 bases: TGTGCCACCAGTGATAAGACAGTTAGCAATCAGCCCCAGCATTTT. Translated, it gives CATSDKTVSNQPQHF.